The clone carrying this T cell receptor beta chain was found many times. The sample originates from a study of T-cell memory formation after mild COVID-19. TCRdb recomputed calls from the 5' RACE reads with MiXCR, one row per CDR3 protein. In the table there are about 90,000 distinct CDR3 sequences, about 13% of which are singletons. Germline CDR1 SQVTM, CDR2 ANQGSEA. The V segment lost 6 bases and the J segment 2 bases; nucleotides outside the gene matches: 5. This CDR3 spans 13 amino acids. What was sequenced was PBMCs or a T cell subset sorted from them (not recorded which). The rearrangement joins TRBV29-1 to TRBJ2-7, with 9 bases that match TRBD2. This sequence was found in an adult woman who had mild COVID-19 (a few samples of this study predate the infection). Cell type and time point are not known. The CDR3 protein is CSVRTSAAYEQYF. As DNA, the CDR3 is TGCAGCGTCCGGACTAGCGCCGCCTACGAGCAGTACTTC.